This T cell receptor (beta chain) was found in a study of CD8 T cells in Susac syndrome (dated by TCRdb to the late 2010s). In the study overall: Whether CD8+ T cell activation and differentiation in Susac syndrome was antigen driven was tested using repertoire sequencing.

Peripheral blood CD8+ and CD4+ T cells from healthy donors, Susac syndrome patients and multiple sclerosis patients were profiled using high-throughput TCR beta sequencing. Healthy donors were included as age- and sex-matched controls. Bulk CD8+ and CD4+ T cells were purified magnetically by negative isolation, whereas CD8+ TEMRA cells were enriched by FACS. Blood was collected in EDTA tubes and processed within 24 hours, with PBMCs isolated through density gradient centrifugation. PBMCs intended for TCR sequencing were cryopreserved in liquid nitrogen and were subsequently thawed in a 37 degrees C water bath. The sorted or isolated CD4+, CD8+ and CD8+ TEMRA cells had a purity of 90% or higher. About this clonotype: No antigen is known for it. No per-base quality is available; no much larger clone lies one base away.

What the authors observed across the whole study: The TCR sequencing and HLA analysis was acknowledged to have included a relatively small number of individuals.

RNA was extracted using the RNeasy kit, and about 0.45 to 1 microgram was reverse transcribed with random hexamers. The immunoSEQ multiplex PCR assay, covering 54 Vbeta and 13 Jbeta segments, was used to amplify TCR beta CDR3 regions. To correct PCR amplification bias, a synthetic template baseline was used for both primer optimization and computational correction. In the source study's methods: Reads were assigned to V, D and J genes according to IMGT and analyzed in immunoSEQ Analyzer, with only productive sequences retained. Clonality was calculated as one minus the Shannon entropy normalized by log2 of the number of productive unique sequences. For each patient and control, public and private clones were evaluated among the 100 most prevalent clones. Susac-specific clones were defined as absent from healthy and MS cohorts, 1052 published viral clones and other ImmuneACCESS disease sequences. The raw public data were reprocessed by TCRdb itself: fastp quality trimming at Q25, MiXCR clonotype calling, in-frame beta chains only. Rows with one shared CDR3 protein collapse into an entry with the most common genes and DNA. What appears here as the V and J calls and clone size reflects TCRdb's work, not the paper's. Counted in this sample were about 120,000 distinct CDR3 sequences; around 90% of them appeared once. The ten largest make up less than 0.15% of the sample.

Via the germline V gene, CDR1 is SGHVS and CDR2 FNYEAQ. The CDR3 numbers 15 residues from cysteine through phenylalanine. Left in the record is the CDR3 DNA by itself, 45 bases read in frame from the first base. The junction shows trimming of 5 bases on V and 10 bases on J, and the gene matches do not reach 14 bases of it. The rearranged chain carries TRBV7-6 and TRBJ2-1; 7 central bases correspond to TRBD1. The sequenced sample consisted of CD4+ T cells from PBMCs. The sequence derives from a human donor in good health. The DNA reads TGTGCCAGCAGCCGAACACGGGATGGGGGACAGGAGCAGTTCTTC. It codes for CASSRTRDGGQEQFF.